These 3 T cell receptor beta chains share one sample of origin, sequenced in a study of regulatory T cells in long-lasting Graves disease (dated by TCRdb to the early 2020s). The library was made by multiplex PCR. This sample was sequenced with an Illumina HiSeq 4000. CDR3 regions were amplified by Arm-PCR with iRepertoire HTBI primers to construct TCR beta libraries. TCRdb itself trimmed the public reads at Q25 with fastp, ran MiXCR and retained productive beta chains. Each CDR3 protein appears once, grouped with its most common genes and DNA. The sample table holds roughly 420,000 distinct CDR3 sequences, of which about a sixth were seen once. Around 23% of the sample belongs to the ten largest clones. Interpreted using the paper, the time point label stands for: newly diagnosed GD, antithyroid drugs for less than 3 months. For both TCR sequencing and RNA sequencing, RNA was extracted from PBMCs in TRIzol.

These data were likewise used in another study, on T cells in Graves' hyperthyroidism and ophthalmopathy.

Source: peripheral blood mononuclear cells (PBMCs), taken at new diagnosis, from a patient treated with antithyroid drugs. Source of these receptors: a woman younger than 35 with Graves disease. Donor details come from another sample of the same person, matched by shared clones.

This clonotype was counted only a few times. The chain joins TRBV25-1 to TRBJ2-3, with D unresolved. This CDR3 region has 14 residues. The germline V gene has CDR1 MGHDK and CDR2 SYGVNS. Trimming took off 2 bases at V and 2 bases at J, with 8 bases between the two ends. The CDR3 DNA is TGTGCCAGCAGTGAAATGGAAACCACAGATACGCAGTATTTT. Amino acid sequence: CASSEMETTDTQYF.

This clonotype was picked up many times. The chain combines TRBV7-2 with TRBJ2-5, with D possibly matching TRBD2 (6 bases). Between the trimmed V and J ends, which lost 5 bases and 0 bases, there was a span of 10 bases. From germline, CDR1 is SGHTA and CDR2 FQGNSA. The CDR3 length is 14 residues. The CDR3 DNA reads TGTGCCAGCAGCCTAGGACTAAACCAAGAGACCCAGTACTTC. It specifies CASSLGLNQETQYF.

This chain uses TRBV6-5 with TRBJ2-7; 9 bases line up with TRBD2. The CDR3 extends over 17 amino acids. Germline V lookup: CDR1 MNHEY, CDR2 SVGAGI. With V trimmed by 0 bases and J by 7 bases, 13 bases remained unmatched. This CDR3 reads CASSYSGASGMMGEQYF. The CDR3 DNA follows: TGTGCCAGCAGTTACTCAGGGGCTAGCGGGATGATGGGAGAGCAGTACTTC.